Sequencing of this T cell receptor (beta chain) was carried out in a study of blood T cells in healthy people across ages. The germline V gene encodes CDR1 PRHDT and CDR2 FYEKMQ (reference sequence). The V end lost 4 bases, the J end lost 2 bases, and 13 bases lay between the germline ends. This CDR3 contains 15 residues. It was with a sample-barcoded 5' primer and a J-beta primer mix that a second PCR of about 6 to 11 cycles was run. Using its own MiXCR run on the 5' RACE reads, TCRdb lists one record per CDR3 protein. The sample includes 1.5 million to 2 million distinct CDR3 sequences, almost 35% seen only once; the top ten take approximately 10%.

The chain joins TRBV13 to TRBJ2-3; D gene ambiguous. This clonotype originated in a woman aged 30 to 39 in good health. The sequencing sample was made of blood. CDR3 sequence reads: CASSYRTADTDTQYF. CDR3 bases: TGTGCCAGCAGCTATCGGACGGCTGACACAGATACGCAGTATTTT.